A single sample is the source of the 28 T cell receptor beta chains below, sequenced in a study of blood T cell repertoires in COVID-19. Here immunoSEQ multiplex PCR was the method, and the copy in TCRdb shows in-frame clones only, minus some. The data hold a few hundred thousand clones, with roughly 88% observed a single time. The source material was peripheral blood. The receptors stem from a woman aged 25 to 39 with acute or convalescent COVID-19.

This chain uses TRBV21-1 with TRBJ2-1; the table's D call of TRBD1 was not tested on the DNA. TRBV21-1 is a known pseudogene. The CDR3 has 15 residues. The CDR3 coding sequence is TGTGCCAGCAGCATAACAGGCAACCTAAACAATGAGCAGTTCTTC. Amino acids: CASSITGNLNNEQFF.

The DNA of the CDR3 is TGTGCCAGCAGTTTACTCTTTGGGCAGGGGAACTATGGCTACACCTTC. This encodes CASSLLFGQGNYGYTF. The chain is built from TRBV27 and TRBJ1-2; D perhaps matches TRBD1 (6 bases). The CDR3 sequence is 16 residues long. V shed 2 bases and J shed 2 bases, with 15 bases lying between them. Germline values: CDR1 MNHEY, CDR2 SMNVEV (reference sequence).

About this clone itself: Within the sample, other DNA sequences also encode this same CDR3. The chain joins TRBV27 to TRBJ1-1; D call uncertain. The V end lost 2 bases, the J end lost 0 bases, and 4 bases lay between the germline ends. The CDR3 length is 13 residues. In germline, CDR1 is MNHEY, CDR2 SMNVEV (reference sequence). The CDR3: CASSLTVNTEAFF. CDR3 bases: TGTGCCAGCAGTTTAACGGTGAACACTGAAGCTTTCTTT.

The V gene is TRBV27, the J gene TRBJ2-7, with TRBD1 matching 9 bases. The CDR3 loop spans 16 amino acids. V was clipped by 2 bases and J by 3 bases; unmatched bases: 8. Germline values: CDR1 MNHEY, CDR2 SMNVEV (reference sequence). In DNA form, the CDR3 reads TGTGCCAGCAGTTTAAGGGGACAGGGAAGGGACTACGAGCAGTACTTC. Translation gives CASSLRGQGRDYEQYF.

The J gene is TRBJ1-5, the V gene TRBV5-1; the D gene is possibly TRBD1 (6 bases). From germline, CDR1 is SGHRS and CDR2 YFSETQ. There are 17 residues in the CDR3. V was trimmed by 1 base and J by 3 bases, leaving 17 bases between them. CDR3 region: CASSLYPARDTNQPQHF. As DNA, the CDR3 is TGCGCCAGCAGCTTGTACCCCGCCCGGGACACCAATCAGCCCCAGCATTTT.

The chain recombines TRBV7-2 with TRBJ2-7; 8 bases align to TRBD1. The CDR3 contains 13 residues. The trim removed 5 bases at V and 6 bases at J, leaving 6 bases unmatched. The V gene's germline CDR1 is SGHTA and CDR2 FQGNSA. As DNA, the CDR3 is TGTGCCAGCAGCAGAGACAGGGGAAGCGAGCAGTACTTC. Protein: CASSRDRGSEQYF.

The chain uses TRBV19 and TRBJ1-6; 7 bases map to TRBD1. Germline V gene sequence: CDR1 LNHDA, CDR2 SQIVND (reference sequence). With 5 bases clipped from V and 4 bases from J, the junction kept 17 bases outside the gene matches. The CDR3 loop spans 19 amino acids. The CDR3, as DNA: TGTGCCAGTAGTCCGGAAGGGTTAAGACAGGGCGCATATAATTCACCCCTCCACTTT. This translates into CASSPEGLRQGAYNSPLHF. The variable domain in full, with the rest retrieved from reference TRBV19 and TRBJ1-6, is DGGITQSPKYLFRKEGQNVTLSCEQNLNHDAMYWYRQDPGQGLRLIYYSQIVNDFQKGDIAEGYSVSREKKESFPLTVTSAQKNPTAFYLCASSPEGLRQGAYNSPLHFGNGTRLTVT.

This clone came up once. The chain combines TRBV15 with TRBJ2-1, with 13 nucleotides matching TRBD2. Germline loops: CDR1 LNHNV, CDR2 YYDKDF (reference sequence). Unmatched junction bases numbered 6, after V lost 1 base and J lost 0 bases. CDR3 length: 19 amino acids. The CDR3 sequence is CATSRVGLAGVSSYNEQFF. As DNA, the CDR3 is TGTGCCACCAGCAGAGTAGGACTAGCGGGGGTAAGCTCCTACAATGAGCAGTTCTTC.

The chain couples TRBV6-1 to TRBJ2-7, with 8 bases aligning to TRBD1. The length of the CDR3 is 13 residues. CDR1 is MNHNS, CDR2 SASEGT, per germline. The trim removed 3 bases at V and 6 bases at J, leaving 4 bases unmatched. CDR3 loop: CASSDRRGREQYF. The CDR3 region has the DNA TGTGCCAGCAGTGATCGCAGGGGGCGCGAGCAGTACTTC.

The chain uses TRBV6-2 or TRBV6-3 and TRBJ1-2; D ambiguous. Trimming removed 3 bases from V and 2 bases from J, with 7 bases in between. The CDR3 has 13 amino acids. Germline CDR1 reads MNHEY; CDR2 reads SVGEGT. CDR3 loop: CASSYSLNYGYTF. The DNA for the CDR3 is TGTGCCAGCAGTTATAGCCTAAACTATGGCTACACCTTC.

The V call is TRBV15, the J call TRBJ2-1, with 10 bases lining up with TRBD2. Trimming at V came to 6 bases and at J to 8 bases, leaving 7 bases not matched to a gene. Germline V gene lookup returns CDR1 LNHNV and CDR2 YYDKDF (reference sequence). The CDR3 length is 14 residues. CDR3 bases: TGTGCCACCAGTCCCGGGACTAGCGTGCATGAGCAGTTCTTC. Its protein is CATSPGTSVHEQFF.

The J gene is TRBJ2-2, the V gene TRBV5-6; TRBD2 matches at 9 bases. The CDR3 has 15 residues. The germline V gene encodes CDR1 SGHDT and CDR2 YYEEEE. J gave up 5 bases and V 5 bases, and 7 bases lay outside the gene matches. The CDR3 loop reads CASSGGRARTGELFF. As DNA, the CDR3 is TGTGCCAGCAGTGGCGGGAGGGCCCGAACCGGGGAGCTGTTTTTT.

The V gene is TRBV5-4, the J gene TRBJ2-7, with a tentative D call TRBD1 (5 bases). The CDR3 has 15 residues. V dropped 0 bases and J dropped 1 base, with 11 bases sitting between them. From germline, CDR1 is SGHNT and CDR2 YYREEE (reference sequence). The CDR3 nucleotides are TGTGCCAGCAGCTTGGACCTGACAGTTTCCTACGAGCAGTACTTC. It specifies CASSLDLTVSYEQYF.

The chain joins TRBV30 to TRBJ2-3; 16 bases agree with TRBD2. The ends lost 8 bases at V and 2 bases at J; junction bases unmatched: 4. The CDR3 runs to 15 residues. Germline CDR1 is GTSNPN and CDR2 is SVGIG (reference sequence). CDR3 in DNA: TGTGCCGGGGGACTAGCGGGAGGGCTCACAGATACGCAGTATTTT. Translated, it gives CAGGLAGGLTDTQYF.

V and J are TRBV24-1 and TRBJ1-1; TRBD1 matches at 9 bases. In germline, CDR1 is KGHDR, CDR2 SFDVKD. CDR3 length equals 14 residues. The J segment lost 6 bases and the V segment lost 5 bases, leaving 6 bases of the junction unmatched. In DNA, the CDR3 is TGTGCCACCAGTGGGGGACAGGGTTTACCTGAAGCTTTCTTT. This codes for CATSGGQGLPEAFF.

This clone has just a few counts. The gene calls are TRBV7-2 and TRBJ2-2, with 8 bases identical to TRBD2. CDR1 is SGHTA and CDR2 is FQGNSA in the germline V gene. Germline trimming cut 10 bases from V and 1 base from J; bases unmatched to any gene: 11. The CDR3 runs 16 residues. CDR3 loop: CATALWGTRNTGELFF. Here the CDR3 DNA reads TGTGCCACCGCCTTGTGGGGGACTAGGAACACCGGGGAGCTGTTTTTT.

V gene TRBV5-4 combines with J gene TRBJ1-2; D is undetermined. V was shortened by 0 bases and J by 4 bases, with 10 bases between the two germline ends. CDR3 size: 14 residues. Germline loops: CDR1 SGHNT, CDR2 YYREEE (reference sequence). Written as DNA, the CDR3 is TGTGCCAGCAGCTTGGACCCGGGTGGCTATGGCTACACCTTC. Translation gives CASSLDPGGYGYTF.

The CDR3 is CASSLAAGTGSETQYF. CDR3 bases: TGCGCCAGCAGCTTGGCCGCGGGTACAGGGAGTGAGACCCAGTACTTC. The J gene is TRBJ2-5, the V gene TRBV5-1; D is possibly TRBD1 (6 bases). CDR1 and CDR2 from the germline V gene are SGHRS and YFSETQ. The CDR3 spans 16 residues. The V end lost 0 bases, the J end lost 5 bases, and 17 bases lay between the germline ends.

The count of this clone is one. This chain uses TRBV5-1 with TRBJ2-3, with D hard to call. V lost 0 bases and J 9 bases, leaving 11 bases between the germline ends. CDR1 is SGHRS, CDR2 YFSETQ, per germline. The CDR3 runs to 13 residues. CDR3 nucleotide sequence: TGCGCCAGCAGCTTGGCTGTGGCTTTGACGCAGTATTTT. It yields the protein CASSLAVALTQYF.

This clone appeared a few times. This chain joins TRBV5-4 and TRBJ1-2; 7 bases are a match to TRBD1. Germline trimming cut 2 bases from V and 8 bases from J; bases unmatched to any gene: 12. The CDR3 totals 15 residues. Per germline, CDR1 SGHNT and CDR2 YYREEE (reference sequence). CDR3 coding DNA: TGTGCCAGCAGCTTTGACAGGGTTTGGAGGGGCGGCTACACCTTC. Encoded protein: CASSFDRVWRGGYTF.

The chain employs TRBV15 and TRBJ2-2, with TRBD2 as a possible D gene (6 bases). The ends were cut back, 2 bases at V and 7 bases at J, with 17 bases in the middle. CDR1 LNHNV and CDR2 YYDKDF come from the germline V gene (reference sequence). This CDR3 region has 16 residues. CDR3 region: CATSRPGAGRLGELFF. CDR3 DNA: TGTGCCACCAGCAGACCCGGGGCGGGACGTCTCGGGGAGCTGTTTTTT.

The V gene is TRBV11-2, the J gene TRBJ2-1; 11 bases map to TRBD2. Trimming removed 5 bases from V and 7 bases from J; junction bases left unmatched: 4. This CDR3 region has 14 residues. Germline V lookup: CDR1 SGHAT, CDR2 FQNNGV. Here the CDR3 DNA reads TGTGCCAGCAGCCCTAGACTAGCGGGGAATGAGCAGTTCTTC. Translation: CASSPRLAGNEQFF.

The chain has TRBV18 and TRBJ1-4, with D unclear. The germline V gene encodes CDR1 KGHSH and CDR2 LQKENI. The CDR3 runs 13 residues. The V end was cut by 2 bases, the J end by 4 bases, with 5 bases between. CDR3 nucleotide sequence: TGTGCCAGCTCACCAGAGGTTAATGAAAAACTGTTTTTT. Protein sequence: CASSPEVNEKLFF. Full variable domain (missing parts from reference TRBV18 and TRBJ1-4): NAGVMQNPRHLVRRRGQEARLRCSPMKGHSHVYWYRQLPEEGLKFMVYLQKENIIDESGMPKERFSAEFPKEGPSILRIQQVVRGDSAAYFCASSPEVNEKLFFGSGTQLSVL.

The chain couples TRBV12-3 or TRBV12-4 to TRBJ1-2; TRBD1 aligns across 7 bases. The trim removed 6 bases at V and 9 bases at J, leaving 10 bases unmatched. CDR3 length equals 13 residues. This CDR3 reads CASRQWGQPRYTF. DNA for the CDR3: TGTGCCAGCAGGCAATGGGGACAGCCTCGCTACACCTTC.

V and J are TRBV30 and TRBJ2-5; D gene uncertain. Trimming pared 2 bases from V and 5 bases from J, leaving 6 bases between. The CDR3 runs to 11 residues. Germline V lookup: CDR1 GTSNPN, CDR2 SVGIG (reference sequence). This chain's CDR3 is CAWSTWETQYF. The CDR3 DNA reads TGTGCCTGGAGTACATGGGAGACCCAGTACTTC.

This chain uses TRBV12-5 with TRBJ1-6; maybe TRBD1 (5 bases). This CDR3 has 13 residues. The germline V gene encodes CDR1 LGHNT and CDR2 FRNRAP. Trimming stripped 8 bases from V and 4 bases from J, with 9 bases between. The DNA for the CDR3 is TGTGCTAGTTCGGGACTGTATAATTCACCCCTCCACTTT. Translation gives CASSGLYNSPLHF. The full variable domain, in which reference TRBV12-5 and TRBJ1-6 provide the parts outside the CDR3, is DARVTQTPRHKVTEMGQEVTMRCQPILGHNTVFWYRQTMMQGLELLAYFRNRAPLDDSGMPKDRFSAEMPDATLATLKIQPSEPRDSAVYFCASSGLYNSPLHFGNGTRLTVT.

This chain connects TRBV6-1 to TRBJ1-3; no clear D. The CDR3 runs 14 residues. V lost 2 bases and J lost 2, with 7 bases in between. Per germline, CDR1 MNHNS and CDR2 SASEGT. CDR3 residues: CASSEKAPGNTIYF. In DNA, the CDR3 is TGTGCCAGCAGTGAAAAAGCTCCTGGAAACACCATATATTTT.

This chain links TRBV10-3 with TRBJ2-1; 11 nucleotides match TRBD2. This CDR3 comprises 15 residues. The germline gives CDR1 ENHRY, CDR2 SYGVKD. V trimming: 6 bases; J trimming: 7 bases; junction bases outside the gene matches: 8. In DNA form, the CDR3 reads TGTGCCATCAGAGCCGGGACTAGCGGAAATAATGAGCAGTTCTTC. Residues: CAIRAGTSGNNEQFF.